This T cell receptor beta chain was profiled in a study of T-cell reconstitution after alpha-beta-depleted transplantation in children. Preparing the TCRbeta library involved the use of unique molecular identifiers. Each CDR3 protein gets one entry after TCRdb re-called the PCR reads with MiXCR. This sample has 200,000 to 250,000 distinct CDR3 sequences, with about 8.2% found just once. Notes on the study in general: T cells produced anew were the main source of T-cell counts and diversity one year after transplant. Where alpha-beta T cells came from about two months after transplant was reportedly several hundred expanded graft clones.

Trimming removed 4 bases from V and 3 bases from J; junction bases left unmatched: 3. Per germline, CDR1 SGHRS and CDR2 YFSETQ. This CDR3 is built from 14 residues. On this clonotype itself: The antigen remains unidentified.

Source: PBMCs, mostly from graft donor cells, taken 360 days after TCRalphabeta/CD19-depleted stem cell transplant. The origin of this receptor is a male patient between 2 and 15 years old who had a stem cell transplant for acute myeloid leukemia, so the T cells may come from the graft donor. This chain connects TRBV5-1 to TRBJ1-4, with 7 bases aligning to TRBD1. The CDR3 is CASSEGQPNEKLFF. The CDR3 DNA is TGCGCCAGCAGCGAGGGACAGCCTAATGAAAAACTGTTTTTT.